These 21 T cell receptor beta chains were sequenced from one sample in a study of T cells expressing NK-cell markers. Reprocessing the 5' RACE reads, TCRdb reports a single entry for every CDR3 protein and omits DNA. The table lists around 260,000 distinct CDR3 sequences, with around 4.3% in the top ten. The sample was blood T cells: a sorted CD56 or NKG2C T cell subset, CD4+ or CD8+ T cells, or bulk PBMC T cells (not recorded which). These receptors all come from a woman aged 18 to 75 in good health.

This chain joins TRBV25-1 and TRBJ2-1; the D gene TCRdb calls, TRBD1, cannot be checked with no DNA. This CDR3 has 14 residues. Germline CDR1 reads MGHDK; CDR2 reads SYGVNS. CDR3 in amino acids: CASSGQGWVNEQFF. Full variable domain (outside the CDR3, taken from reference TRBV25-1 and TRBJ2-1): EADIYQTPRYLVIGTGKKITLECSQTMGHDKMYWYQQDPGMELHLIHYSYGVNSTEKGDLSSESTVSRIRTEHFPLTLESARPSHTSQYLCASSGQGWVNEQFFGPGTRLTVL.

The rearrangement uses TRBV7-2 and TRBJ1-1; TCRdb indicates TRBD1, and absent DNA this call remains unverified. The CDR3 length is 13 residues. Germline loops: CDR1 SGHTA, CDR2 FQGNSA. CDR3 sequence reads: CASSPLRDRETFF.

This chain links TRBV14 with TRBJ1-6; TCRdb's D gene call, TRBD1, goes unchecked for lack of DNA. Germline V gene sequence: CDR1 SGHDN, CDR2 FVKESK. CDR3 size: 15 residues. CDR3 in amino acids: CASSHGQGGYSPLHF.

The chain links TRBV10-3 to TRBJ1-5. This CDR3 has 13 amino acids. Per germline, CDR1 ENHRY and CDR2 SYGVKD. The CDR3 region is CAIKSGSNQPQHF.

The chain links TRBV29-1 to TRBJ1-1; TCRdb proposes TRBD1, but this gene call is untestable without DNA. There are 12 residues in the CDR3. In germline, CDR1 is SQVTM, CDR2 ANQGSEA. This CDR3 reads CSVRSRGTEAFF.

The chain links TRBV3-1 to TRBJ1-1; TCRdb's D gene call, TRBD1, goes unchecked for lack of DNA. This CDR3 spans 12 amino acids. The germline V gene encodes CDR1 LGHDT and CDR2 YNNKEL (reference sequence). The CDR3 here is CASSHWGEEAFF.

The chain uses TRBV6-2 or TRBV6-3 and TRBJ2-2; the D call from TCRdb, TRBD2, cannot be confirmed without DNA. Germline loops: CDR1 MNHEY, CDR2 SVGEGT. The CDR3 sequence is 13 residues long. The CDR3 protein is CAHRLAGAGELFF.

This rearrangement joins TRBV20-1 to TRBJ2-3; TCRdb designates TRBD1, a call that cannot be tested without DNA. The germline V gene has CDR1 DFQATT and CDR2 SNEGSKA (reference sequence). This CDR3 spans 13 amino acids. The CDR3 protein is CSALGGDRDTQYF.

The V gene is TRBV15, the J gene TRBJ1-1. Per the germline V gene, CDR1 is LNHNV and CDR2 is YYDKDF (reference sequence). CDR3 length: 15 residues. CDR3 sequence: CATSKNTYQNTEAFF.

V gene TRBV20-1 combines with J gene TRBJ1-5. Germline V gene data show CDR1 as DFQATT and CDR2 as SNEGSKA (reference sequence). The CDR3 is 14 residues long. This CDR3 reads CSARDRRGSQPQHF.

This chain links TRBV3-1 with TRBJ1-1. The CDR3 spans 11 residues. CDR1 is LGHDT, CDR2 YNNKEL, per germline (reference sequence). The CDR3 spells CASSQLSEAFF.

The chain couples TRBV5-1 to TRBJ1-2; the TRBD1 assignment by TCRdb is unverifiable without DNA. CDR1 is SGHRS and CDR2 is YFSETQ in the germline V gene. The CDR3 length is 14 residues. This chain's CDR3 is CASSSEGPNYGYTF.

The chain joins TRBV29-1 to TRBJ1-5. In germline, CDR1 is SQVTM, CDR2 ANQGSEA. This CDR3 is 13 amino acids long. CDR3 protein: CSVTPGFGEPQHF. The whole variable domain, filled in from reference TRBV29-1 and TRBJ1-5, reads SAVISQKPSRDICQRGTSLTIQCQVDSQVTMMFWYRQQPGQSLTLIATANQGSEATYESGFVIDKFPISRPNLTFSTLTVSNMSPEDSSIYLCSVTPGFGEPQHFGDGTRLSIL.

The chain uses TRBV6-1 and TRBJ2-2; TCRdb returns TRBD1, unconfirmable since there is no DNA. The length of the CDR3 is 15 residues. The germline V gene encodes CDR1 MNHNS and CDR2 SASEGT. The CDR3 protein is CASSAGGSLSGELFF.

The chain employs TRBV12-3 or TRBV12-4 and TRBJ2-6; TCRdb proposes TRBD1, but this gene call is untestable without DNA. This CDR3 contains 15 residues. The CDR3 here is CASRGGHSGANVLTF.

The chain employs TRBV7-2 and TRBJ1-3. CDR1 and CDR2 (germline): SGHTA, FQGNSA. The CDR3 is 15 residues long. The CDR3 is CASTLTFSRGNTIYF.

CDR3 region: CSARLPGPKSGEQYF. The chain employs TRBV20-1 and TRBJ2-7; TCRdb selects TRBD1, and the lack of DNA leaves this call unchecked. The CDR3 contains 15 residues. Germline assignment: CDR1 DFQATT and CDR2 SNEGSKA (reference sequence).

The chain has TRBV5-1 and TRBJ2-2; with no DNA, the TCRdb D assignment of TRBD2 cannot be verified. The germline V gene encodes CDR1 SGHRS and CDR2 YFSETQ. The CDR3 spans 15 residues. Here the CDR3 reads CASSLEGPDTGELFF.

V and J are TRBV27 and TRBJ2-5; TCRdb outputs TRBD1, but without DNA this stays unchecked. Germline V CDR1 and CDR2: MNHEY, SMNVEV (reference sequence). The CDR3 runs to 18 residues. The chain's CDR3 is CASSLSPFRDRGWETQYF.

CDR3 sequence reads: CASSLEWQGNEQFF. The chain joins TRBV7-2 to TRBJ2-1. The CDR3 has 14 residues. The germline V gene has CDR1 SGHTA and CDR2 FQGNSA.

The V gene is TRBV7-9, the J gene TRBJ2-3. This CDR3 has 12 amino acids. Germline V lookup: CDR1 SEHNR, CDR2 FQNEAQ (reference sequence). The CDR3 sequence: CASSLEPPTQYF.